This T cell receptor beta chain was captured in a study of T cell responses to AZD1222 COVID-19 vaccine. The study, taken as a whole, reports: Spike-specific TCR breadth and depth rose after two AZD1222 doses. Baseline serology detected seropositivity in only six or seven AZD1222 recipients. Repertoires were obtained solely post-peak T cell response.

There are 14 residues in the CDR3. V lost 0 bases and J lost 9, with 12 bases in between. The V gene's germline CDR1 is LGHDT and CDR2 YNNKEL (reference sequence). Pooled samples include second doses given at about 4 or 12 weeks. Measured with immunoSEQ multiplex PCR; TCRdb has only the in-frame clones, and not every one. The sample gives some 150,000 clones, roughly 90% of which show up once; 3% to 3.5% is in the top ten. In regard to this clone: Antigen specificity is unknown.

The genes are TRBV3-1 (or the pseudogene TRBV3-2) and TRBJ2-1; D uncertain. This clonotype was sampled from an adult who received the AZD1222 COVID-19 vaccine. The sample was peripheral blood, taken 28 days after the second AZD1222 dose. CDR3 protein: CASSQDLVGTEQFF. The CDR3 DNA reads TGTGCCAGCAGCCAAGATTTAGTGGGAACTGAGCAGTTCTTC.